This T cell receptor beta chain appears in the sequencing data of a study of blood T cells in healthy people across ages. General study findings and limits: CMV status of donors was not determined, possibly confounding expanded clonotype changes. Comparison with aged donors showed that long-lived donors had more naive CD4+ cells and higher diversity.

Germline V CDR1 and CDR2: MNHNY, SVGAGI (reference sequence). Trimming removed 6 bases at V and 4 bases at J, with 13 bases between. The CDR3 is made up of 14 amino acids. With regard to this clonotype: Its antigen is unknown.

Through a sample-barcoded 5' primer and a J-beta primer mix, a second PCR was run for 7 to 11 cycles. Each cDNA molecule was tagged by a template-switch adaptor with 12 random nucleotides. Via MiXCR, TCRdb re-called the 5' RACE reads, giving one row per CDR3 protein. This table holds hundreds of thousands of distinct CDR3 sequences, 58% found once. The receptor was isolated from a man under 40 in good health. The rearrangement uses TRBV6-6 and TRBJ1-5, with TRBD1 as a possible D gene (5 bases). Sequenced material: blood. The chain's CDR3 is CASSIAGTNQPQHF. The CDR3 DNA reads as TGTGCCAGCAGCATCGCAGGGACGAATCAGCCCCAGCATTTT.